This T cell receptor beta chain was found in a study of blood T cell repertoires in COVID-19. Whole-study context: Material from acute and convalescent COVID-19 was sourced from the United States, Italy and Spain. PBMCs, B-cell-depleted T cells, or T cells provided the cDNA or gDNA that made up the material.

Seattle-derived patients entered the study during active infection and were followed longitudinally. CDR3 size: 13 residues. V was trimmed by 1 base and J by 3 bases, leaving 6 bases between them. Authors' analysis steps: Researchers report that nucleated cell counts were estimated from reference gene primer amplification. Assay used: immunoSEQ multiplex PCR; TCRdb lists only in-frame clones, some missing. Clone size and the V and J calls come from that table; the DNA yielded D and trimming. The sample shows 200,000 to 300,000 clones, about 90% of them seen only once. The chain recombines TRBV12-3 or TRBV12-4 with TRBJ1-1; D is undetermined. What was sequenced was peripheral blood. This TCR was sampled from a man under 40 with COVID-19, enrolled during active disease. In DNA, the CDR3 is TGTGCCAGCAGTTTAGATGGCTACACTGAAGCTTTCTTT. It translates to CASSLDGYTEAFF.